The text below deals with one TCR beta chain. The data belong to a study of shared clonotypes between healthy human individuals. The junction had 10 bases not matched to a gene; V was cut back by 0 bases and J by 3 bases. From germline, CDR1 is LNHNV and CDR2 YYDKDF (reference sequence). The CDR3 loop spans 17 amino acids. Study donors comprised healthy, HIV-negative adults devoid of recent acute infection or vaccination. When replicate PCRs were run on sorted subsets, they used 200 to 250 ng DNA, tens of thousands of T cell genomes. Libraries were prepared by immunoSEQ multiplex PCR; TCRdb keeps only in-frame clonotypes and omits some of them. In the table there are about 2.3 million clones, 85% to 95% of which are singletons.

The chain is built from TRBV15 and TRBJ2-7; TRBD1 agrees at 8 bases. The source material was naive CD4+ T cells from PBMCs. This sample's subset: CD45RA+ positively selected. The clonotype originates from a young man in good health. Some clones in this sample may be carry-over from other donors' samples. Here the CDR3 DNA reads TGTGCCACCAGCAGAGAAGGACAGGGAGGTGTAGGCTACGAGCAGTACTTC. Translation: CATSREGQGGVGYEQYF.